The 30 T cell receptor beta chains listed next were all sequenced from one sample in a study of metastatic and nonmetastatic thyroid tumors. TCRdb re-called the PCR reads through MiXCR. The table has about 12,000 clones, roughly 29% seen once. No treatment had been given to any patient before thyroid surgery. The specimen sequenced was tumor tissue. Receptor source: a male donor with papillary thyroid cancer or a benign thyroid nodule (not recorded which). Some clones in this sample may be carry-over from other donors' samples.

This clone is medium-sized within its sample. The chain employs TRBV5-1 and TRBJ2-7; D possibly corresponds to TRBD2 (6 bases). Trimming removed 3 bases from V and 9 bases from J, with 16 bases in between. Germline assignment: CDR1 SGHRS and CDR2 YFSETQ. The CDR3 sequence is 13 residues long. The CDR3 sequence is CASSSAGTLGQYF. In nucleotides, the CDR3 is TGCGCCAGCAGCTCAGCCGGGACTCTGGGGCAGTACTTC.

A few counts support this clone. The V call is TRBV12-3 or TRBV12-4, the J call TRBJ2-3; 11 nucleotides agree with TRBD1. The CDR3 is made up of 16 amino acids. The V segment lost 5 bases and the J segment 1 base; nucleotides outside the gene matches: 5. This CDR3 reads CASSRTGGWGTDTQYF. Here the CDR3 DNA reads TGTGCCAGCAGTAGGACAGGGGGCTGGGGCACAGATACGCAGTATTTT.

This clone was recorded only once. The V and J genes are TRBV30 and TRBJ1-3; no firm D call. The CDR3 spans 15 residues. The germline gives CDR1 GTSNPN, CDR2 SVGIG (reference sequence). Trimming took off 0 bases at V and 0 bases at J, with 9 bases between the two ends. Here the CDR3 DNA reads TGTGCCTGGAGTGTACTGGGGTACTCTGGAAACACCATATATTTT. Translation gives CAWSVLGYSGNTIYF.

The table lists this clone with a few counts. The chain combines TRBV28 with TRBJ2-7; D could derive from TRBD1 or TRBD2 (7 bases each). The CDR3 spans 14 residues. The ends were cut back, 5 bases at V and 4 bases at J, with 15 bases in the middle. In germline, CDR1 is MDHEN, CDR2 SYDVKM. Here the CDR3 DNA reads TGTGCCAGCAGTCCAACAGGGGAGGGGTACGAGCAGTACTTC. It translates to CASSPTGEGYEQYF.

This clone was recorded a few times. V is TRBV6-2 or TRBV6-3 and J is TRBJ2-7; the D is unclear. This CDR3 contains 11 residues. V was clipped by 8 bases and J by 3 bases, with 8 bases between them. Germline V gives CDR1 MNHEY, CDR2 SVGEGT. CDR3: CASGTDYEQYF. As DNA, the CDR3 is TGTGCCAGCGGAACAGACTACGAGCAGTACTTC.

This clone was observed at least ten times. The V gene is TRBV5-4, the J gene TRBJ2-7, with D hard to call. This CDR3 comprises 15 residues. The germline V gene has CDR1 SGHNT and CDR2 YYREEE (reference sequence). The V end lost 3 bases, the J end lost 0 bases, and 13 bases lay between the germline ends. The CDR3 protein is CASSSQRGSSYEQYF. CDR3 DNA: TGTGCCAGCAGCTCCCAGCGAGGAAGCTCCTACGAGCAGTACTTC.

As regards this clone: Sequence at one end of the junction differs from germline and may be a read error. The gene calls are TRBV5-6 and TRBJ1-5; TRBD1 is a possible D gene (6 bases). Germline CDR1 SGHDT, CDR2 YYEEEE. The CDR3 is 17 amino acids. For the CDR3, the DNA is TGTGCCAGCGGCGCCGGGGGGGGCCAAGTAATCAATCATCCCCAGCATTTT. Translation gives CASGAGGGQVINHPQHF. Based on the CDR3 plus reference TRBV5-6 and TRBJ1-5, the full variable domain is DAGVTQSPTHLIKTRGQQVTLRCSPKSGHDTVSWYQQALGQGPQFIFQYYEEEERQRGNFPDRFSGHQFPNYSSELNVNALLLGDSALYLCASGAGGGQVINHPQHFGDGTRLSIL.

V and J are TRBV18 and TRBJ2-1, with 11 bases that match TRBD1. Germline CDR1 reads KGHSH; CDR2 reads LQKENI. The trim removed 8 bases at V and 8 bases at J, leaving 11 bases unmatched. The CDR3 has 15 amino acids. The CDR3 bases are TGTGCCAGCCTACCCCGGACAGGGGGCGGCGATGAGCAGTTCTTC. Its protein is CASLPRTGGGDEQFF. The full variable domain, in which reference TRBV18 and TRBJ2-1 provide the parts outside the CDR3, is NAGVMQNPRHLVRRRGQEARLRCSPMKGHSHVYWYRQLPEEGLKFMVYLQKENIIDESGMPKERFSAEFPKEGPSILRIQQVVRGDSAAYFCASLPRTGGGDEQFFGPGTRLTVL.

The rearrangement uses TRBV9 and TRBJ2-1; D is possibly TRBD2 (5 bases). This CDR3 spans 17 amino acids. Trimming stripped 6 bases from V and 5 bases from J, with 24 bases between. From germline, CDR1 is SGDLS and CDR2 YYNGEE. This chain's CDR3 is CASISATKCGSHNEQFF. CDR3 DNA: TGTGCCAGCATCTCAGCCACAAAGTGCGGGTCCCACAATGAGCAGTTCTTC.

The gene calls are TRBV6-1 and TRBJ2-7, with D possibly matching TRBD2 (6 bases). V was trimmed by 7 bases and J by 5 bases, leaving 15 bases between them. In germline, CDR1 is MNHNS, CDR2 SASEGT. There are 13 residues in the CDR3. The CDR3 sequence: CASKSSGPNEQYF. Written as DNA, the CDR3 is TGTGCCAGCAAAAGTAGCGGTCCCAACGAGCAGTACTTC.

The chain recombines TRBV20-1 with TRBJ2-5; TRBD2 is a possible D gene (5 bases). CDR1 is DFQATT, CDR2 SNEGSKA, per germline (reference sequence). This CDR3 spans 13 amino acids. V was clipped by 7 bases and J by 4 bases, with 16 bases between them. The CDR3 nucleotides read TGCAGTGGCCATGAGAGGGCGGGAGAGACCCAGTACTTC. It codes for CSGHERAGETQYF.

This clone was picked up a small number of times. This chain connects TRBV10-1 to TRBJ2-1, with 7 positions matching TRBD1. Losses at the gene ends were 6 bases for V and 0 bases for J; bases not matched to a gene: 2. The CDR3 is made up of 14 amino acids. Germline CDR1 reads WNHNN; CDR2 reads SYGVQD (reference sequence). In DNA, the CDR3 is TGCGCCAGCAGCCGGGACAGCTCCTACAATGAGCAGTTCTTC. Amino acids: CASSRDSSYNEQFF.

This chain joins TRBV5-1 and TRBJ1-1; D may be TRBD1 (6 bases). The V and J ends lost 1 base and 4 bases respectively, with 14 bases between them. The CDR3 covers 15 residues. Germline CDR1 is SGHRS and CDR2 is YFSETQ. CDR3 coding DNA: TGCGCCAGCAGCTTGAGCGGGAAGGGGGTCACTGAAGCTTTCTTT. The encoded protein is CASSLSGKGVTEAFF.

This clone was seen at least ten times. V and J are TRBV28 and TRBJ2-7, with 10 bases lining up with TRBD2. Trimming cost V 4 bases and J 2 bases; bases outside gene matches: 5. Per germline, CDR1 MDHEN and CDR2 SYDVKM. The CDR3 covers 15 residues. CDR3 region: CASSSMSGGAYEQYF. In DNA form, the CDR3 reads TGTGCCAGCAGTTCCATGAGCGGGGGGGCCTACGAGCAGTACTTC. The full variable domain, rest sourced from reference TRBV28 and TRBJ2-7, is DVKVTQSSRYLVKRTGEKVFLECVQDMDHENMFWYRQDPGLGLRLIYFSYDVKMKEKGDIPEGYSVSREKKERFSLILESASTNQTSMYLCASSSMSGGAYEQYFGPGTRLTVT.

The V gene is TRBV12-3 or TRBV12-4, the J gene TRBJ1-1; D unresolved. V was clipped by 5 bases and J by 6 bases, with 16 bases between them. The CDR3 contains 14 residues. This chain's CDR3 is CASSPGRDRSEAFF. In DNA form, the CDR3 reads TGTGCCAGCAGTCCCGGTCGAGATCGGTCTGAAGCTTTCTTT.

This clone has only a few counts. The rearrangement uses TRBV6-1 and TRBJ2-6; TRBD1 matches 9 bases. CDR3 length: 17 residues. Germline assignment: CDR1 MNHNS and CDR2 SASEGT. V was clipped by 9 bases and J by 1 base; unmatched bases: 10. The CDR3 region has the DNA TGTGCCAGTCGCGGGACAGGGTTATATTCTGGGGCCAACGTCCTGACTTTC. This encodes CASRGTGLYSGANVLTF.

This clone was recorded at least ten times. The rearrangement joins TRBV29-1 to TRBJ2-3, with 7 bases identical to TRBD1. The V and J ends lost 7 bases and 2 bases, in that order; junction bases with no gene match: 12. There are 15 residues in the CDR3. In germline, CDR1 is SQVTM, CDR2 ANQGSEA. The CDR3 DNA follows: TGCAGCGACCGACAGGGTCACGGAACCACAGATACGCAGTATTTT. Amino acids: CSDRQGHGTTDTQYF.

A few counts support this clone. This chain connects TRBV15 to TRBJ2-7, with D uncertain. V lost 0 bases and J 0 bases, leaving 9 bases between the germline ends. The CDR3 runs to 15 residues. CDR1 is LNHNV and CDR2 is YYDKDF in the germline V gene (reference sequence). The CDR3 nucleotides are TGTGCCACCAGCAGAGATCGGATGAGCTCCTACGAGCAGTACTTC. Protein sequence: CATSRDRMSSYEQYF.

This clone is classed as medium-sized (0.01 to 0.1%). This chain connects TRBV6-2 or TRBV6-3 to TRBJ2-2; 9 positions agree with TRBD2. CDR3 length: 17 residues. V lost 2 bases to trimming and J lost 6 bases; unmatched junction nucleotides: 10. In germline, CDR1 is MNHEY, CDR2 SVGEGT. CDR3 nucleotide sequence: TGTGCCAGCAGTTACGAAGGACTAGCGTTATTGGCCGGGGAGCTGTTTTTT. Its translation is CASSYEGLALLAGELFF.

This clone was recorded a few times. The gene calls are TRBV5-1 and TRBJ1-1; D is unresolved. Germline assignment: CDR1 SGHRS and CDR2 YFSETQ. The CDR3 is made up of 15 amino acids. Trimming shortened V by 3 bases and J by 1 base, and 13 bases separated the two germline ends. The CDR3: CASSSAHVTNTEAFF. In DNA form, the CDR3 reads TGCGCCAGCAGCTCCGCACATGTAACGAACACTGAAGCTTTCTTT.

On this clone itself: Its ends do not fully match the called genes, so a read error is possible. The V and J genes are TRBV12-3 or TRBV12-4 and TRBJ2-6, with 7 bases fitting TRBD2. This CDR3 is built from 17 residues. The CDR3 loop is CASGGLSVSSGANVLTF. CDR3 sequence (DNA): TGTGCCAGCGGGGGACTATCTGTGAGCTCTGGGGCGAACGTCCTGACTTTC.

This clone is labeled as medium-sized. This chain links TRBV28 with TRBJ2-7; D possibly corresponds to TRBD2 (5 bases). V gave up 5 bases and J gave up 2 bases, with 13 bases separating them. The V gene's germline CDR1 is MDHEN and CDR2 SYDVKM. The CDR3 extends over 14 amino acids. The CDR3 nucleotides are TGTGCCAGCAGTCCCCCAGCGGCGACCTACGAGCAGTACTTC. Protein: CASSPPAATYEQYF.

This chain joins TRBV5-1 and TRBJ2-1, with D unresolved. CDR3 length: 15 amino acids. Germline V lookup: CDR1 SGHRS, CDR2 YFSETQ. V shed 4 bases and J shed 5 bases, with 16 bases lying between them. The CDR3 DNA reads TGCGCCAGCAGCGTCGGACCGACCACCCACAATGAGCAGTTCTTC. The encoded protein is CASSVGPTTHNEQFF.

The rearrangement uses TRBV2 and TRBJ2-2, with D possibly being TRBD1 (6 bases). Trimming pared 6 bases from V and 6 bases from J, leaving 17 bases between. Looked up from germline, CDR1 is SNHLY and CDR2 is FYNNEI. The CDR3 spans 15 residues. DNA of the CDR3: TGTGCCAGCAGCCAAGCAGAGACAGGATCCGGGGAGCTGTTTTTT. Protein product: CASSQAETGSGELFF.

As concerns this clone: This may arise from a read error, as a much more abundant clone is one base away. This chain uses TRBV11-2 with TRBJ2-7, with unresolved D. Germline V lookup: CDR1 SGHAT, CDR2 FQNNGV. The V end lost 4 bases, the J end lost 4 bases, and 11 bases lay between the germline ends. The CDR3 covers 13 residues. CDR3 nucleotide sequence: TGTGCCAGCAGCTCTTGTATGACATACGAGCAGTACTTC. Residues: CASSSCMTYEQYF.

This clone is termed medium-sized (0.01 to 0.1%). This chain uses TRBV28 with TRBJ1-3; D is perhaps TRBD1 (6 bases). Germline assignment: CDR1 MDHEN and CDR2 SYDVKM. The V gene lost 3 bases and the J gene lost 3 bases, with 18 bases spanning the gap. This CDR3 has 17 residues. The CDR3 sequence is CASSFYLSGGGGNTIYF. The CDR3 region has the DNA TGTGCCAGCAGTTTCTATCTTAGCGGGGGCGGTGGAAACACCATATATTTT.

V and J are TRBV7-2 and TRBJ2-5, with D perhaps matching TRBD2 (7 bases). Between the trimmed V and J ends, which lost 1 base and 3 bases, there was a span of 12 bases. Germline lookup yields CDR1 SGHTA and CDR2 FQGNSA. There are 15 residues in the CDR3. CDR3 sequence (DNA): TGTGCCAGCAGCTTAGTTTGGGGGGGCGAAGAGACCCAGTACTTC. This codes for CASSLVWGGEETQYF.

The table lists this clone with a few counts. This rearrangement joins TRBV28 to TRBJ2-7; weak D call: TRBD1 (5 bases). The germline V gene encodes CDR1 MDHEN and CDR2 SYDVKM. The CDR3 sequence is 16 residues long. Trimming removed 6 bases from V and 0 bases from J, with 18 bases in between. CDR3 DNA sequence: TGTGCCAGCAGCCCCCCTGGGGCGGCAAACTCCTACGAGCAGTACTTC. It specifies CASSPPGAANSYEQYF.

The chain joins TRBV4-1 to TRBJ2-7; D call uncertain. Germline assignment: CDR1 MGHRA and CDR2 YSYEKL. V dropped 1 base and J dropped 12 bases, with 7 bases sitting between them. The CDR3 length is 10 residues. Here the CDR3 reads CASSQGITYV. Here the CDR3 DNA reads TGCGCCAGCAGCCAAGGGATTACGTACGTC.

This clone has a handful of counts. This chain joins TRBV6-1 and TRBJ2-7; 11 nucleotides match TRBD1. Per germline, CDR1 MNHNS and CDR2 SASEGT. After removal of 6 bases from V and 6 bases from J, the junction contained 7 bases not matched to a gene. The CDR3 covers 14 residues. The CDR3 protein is CASSHGTGGFEQYV. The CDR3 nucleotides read TGTGCCAGCAGCCATGGGACAGGGGGATTCGAGCAGTACGTC.